This T cell receptor beta chain is from a study of response to subunit inactivated influenza vaccine (dated 2018 in TCRdb). Study-wide context: Deep quantitative profiling of the T cell receptor repertoire was used in the study to follow responses to a trivalent subunit inactivated influenza vaccine. Paper-wide results and their limitations: The authors suggested that each seasonal influenza vaccination may recruit only a limited number of new T cells.

Library construction relied on RT-PCR. These reads were obtained on an Illumina HiSeq 2500. TCRdb reanalyzed the raw reads on its own, using fastp at Q25 for trimming and MiXCR for clone calling, and kept in-frame beta chains. CDR3 protein sequences are deduplicated, and each keeps its most common genes and DNA. The sample table shows 600,000 to 850,000 distinct CDR3 sequences, and around 15% are seen once. Approximately 7.6% of the sample is held by the ten biggest clonotypes. With respect to this clonotype: The antigen it binds to is not known. Base qualities are missing; no much larger clone stands one base away.

Reading from cysteine to phenylalanine, the CDR3 counts 16 amino acids. Left in the record is the CDR3 DNA by itself, 48 bases read in frame from the first base. Per the germline V gene, LGHNA is the CDR1 and YNFKEQ is the CDR2. Trimming removed 1 base from V and 5 bases from J; the gene matches leave 6 bases unexplained. The clonotype originates from a man aged 50 or older who received an inactivated influenza vaccine. Donor details come from another sample of the same person, matched by shared clones. In this chain, TRBV4-2 is recombined with TRBJ1-5, and TRBD1 aligns with 9 junction nucleotides. Sequenced material: PBMCs from blood, taken about 14 days before vaccination. This receptor has the CDR3 CASSQVATGGDQPQHF. Here is the DNA: TGTGCCAGCAGCCAAGTCGCGACAGGGGGTGATCAGCCCCAGCATTTT.